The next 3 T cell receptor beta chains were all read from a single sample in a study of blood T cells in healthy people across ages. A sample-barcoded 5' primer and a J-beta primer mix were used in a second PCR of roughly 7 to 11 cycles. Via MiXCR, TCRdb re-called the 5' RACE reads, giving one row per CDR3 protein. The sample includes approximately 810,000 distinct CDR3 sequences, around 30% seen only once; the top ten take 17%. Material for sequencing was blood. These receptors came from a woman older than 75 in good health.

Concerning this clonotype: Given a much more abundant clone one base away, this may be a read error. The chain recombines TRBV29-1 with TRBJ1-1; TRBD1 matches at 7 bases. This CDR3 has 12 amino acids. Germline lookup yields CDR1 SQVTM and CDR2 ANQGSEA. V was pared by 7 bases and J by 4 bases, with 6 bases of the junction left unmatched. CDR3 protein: CSGDRDTTEAFF. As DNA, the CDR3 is TGCAGCGGTGACAGGGATACCACTGAAGCTTTCTTT.

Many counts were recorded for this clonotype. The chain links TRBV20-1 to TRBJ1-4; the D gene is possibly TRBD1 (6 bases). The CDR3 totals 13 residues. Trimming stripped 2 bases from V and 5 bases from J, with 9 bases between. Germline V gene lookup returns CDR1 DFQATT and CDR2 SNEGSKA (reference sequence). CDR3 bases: TGCAGTGCTAGAAGGGGGGTGAATGAAAAACTGTTTTTT. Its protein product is CSARRGVNEKLFF.

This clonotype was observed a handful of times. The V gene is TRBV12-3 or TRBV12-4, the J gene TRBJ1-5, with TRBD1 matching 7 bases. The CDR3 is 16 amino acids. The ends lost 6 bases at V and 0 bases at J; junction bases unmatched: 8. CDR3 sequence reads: CASSTTGVLSNQPQHF. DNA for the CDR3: TGTGCCAGCAGCACAACAGGGGTTCTTAGCAATCAGCCCCAGCATTTT.